One and the same sample provided the 8 T cell receptor beta chains below, sequenced in a study of blood T cell repertoires in COVID-19. Generated by immunoSEQ multiplex PCR, the TCRdb table keeps only in-frame clones and is missing some. Of about 190,000 clones in the sample, approximately 90% were seen once. Specimen: peripheral blood. These receptors all stem from a woman in her twenties or thirties with acute or convalescent COVID-19.

The rearrangement links TRBV3-1 (or the pseudogene TRBV3-2) to TRBJ2-2; perhaps TRBD2 as D (5 bases). The V end lost 8 bases, the J end lost 6 bases, and 13 bases lay between the germline ends. Per the germline V gene, CDR1 is LGHDT and CDR2 is YNNKEL (reference sequence). The CDR3 extends over 13 amino acids. CDR3 residues: CASSRLASGELFF. Here the CDR3 DNA reads TGTGCCAGCTCCAGGCTAGCCTCCGGGGAGCTGTTTTTT.

V and J are TRBV7-6 and TRBJ1-5; TRBD1 might be the D (6 bases). The germline V and J ends were trimmed by 1 base and 2 bases, with 12 bases remaining between them. Germline lookup yields CDR1 SGHVS and CDR2 FNYEAQ. CDR3 length: 16 residues. CDR3 sequence: CASSLVPPGGNQPQHF. The CDR3 DNA sequence: TGTGCCAGCAGCTTAGTCCCTCCAGGGGGCAATCAGCCCCAGCATTTT.

This sequence joins TRBV9 and TRBJ1-4, with no clear D. The CDR3 covers 13 residues. Per the germline V gene, CDR1 is SGDLS and CDR2 is YYNGEE. V was trimmed by 4 bases and J by 10 bases, leaving 14 bases between them. CDR3 sequence reads: CASSTPPSRKLFF. CDR3 nucleotides: TGTGCCAGCAGCACCCCCCCCTCGAGAAAACTGTTTTTT.

The chain links TRBV30 to TRBJ2-1, with a tentative D call TRBD2 (7 bases). This CDR3 is built from 15 residues. Looked up from germline, CDR1 is GTSNPN and CDR2 is SVGIG (reference sequence). The V end lost 4 bases, the J end lost 0 bases, and 13 bases lay between the germline ends. The DNA for the CDR3 is TGTGCCTGGACCGAGGGGGGGAGCTCCTACAATGAGCAGTTCTTC. It translates to CAWTEGGSSYNEQFF.

The chain employs TRBV5-1 and TRBJ2-2, with TRBD2 matching over 10 bases. Germline trimming cut 4 bases from V and 4 bases from J; bases unmatched to any gene: 7. CDR1 and CDR2 (germline): SGHRS, YFSETQ. This CDR3 spans 16 amino acids. The CDR3 region is CASSPSGRTGTGELFF. The CDR3 DNA reads as TGCGCCAGCAGCCCTAGCGGGAGAACGGGCACCGGGGAGCTGTTTTTT. The full variable domain, rest sourced from reference TRBV5-1 and TRBJ2-2, is KAGVTQTPRYLIKTRGQQVTLSCSPISGHRSVSWYQQTPGQGLQFLFEYFSETQRNKGNFPGRFSGRQFSNSRSEMNVSTLELGDSALYLCASSPSGRTGTGELFFGEGSRLTVL.

The chain employs TRBV11-2 and TRBJ2-1; 8 nucleotides line up with TRBD2. CDR1 and CDR2 from the germline V gene are SGHAT and FQNNGV. V gave up 2 bases and J gave up 7 bases; unmatched junction bases: 4. The length of the CDR3 is 14 residues. CDR3 amino acids: CASSLPAGDNEQFF. CDR3 DNA sequence: TGTGCCAGCAGCTTACCAGCGGGAGATAATGAGCAGTTCTTC. Drawing the rest from reference TRBV11-2 and TRBJ2-1, the complete variable domain is EAGVAQSPRYKIIEKRQSVAFWCNPISGHATLYWYQQILGQGPKLLIQFQNNGVVDDSQLPKDRFSAERLKGVDSTLKIQPAKLEDSAVYLCASSLPAGDNEQFFGPGTRLTVL.

The chain recombines TRBV5-1 with TRBJ2-5; possible D gene TRBD2, 6 bases. Germline CDR1 and CDR2: SGHRS and YFSETQ. This CDR3 spans 11 amino acids. The ends were cut back, 7 bases at V and 5 bases at J, with 9 bases in the middle. CDR3 residues: CASFGGETQYF. CDR3 sequence (DNA): TGCGCCAGCTTCGGGGGTGAGACCCAGTACTTC. The full variable domain, completed using reference TRBV5-1 and TRBJ2-5, is KAGVTQTPRYLIKTRGQQVTLSCSPISGHRSVSWYQQTPGQGLQFLFEYFSETQRNKGNFPGRFSGRQFSNSRSEMNVSTLELGDSALYLCASFGGETQYFGPGTRLLVL.

The CDR3 DNA reads as TGTGCCATCCGACCGGGACTAGCTACAGATACGCAGTATTTT. This translates into CAIRPGLATDTQYF. This rearrangement joins TRBV10-3 to TRBJ2-3, with TRBD2 matching over 9 bases. V shed 8 bases, J shed 3 bases, and the junction held 6 bases outside the gene matches. In germline, CDR1 is ENHRY, CDR2 SYGVKD. The CDR3 is made up of 14 amino acids.